What follows are 5 T cell receptor beta chains derived from one specimen sequenced in a study of patients and donors after allogeneic stem cell transplantation. Each CDR3 protein gets one entry after TCRdb re-called the RT-PCR reads with MiXCR. The data hold approximately 170,000 distinct CDR3 sequences, with about 24% observed a single time. Sequenced input: blood, either unsorted or a sorted T cell fraction (not recorded which). These receptors all come from a human donor who was either an allogeneic HSCT recipient or a stem cell or donor lymphocyte infusion donor (not recorded which). It is not recorded whose cells these are; they may come from a transplant donor.

This clonotype was picked up a small number of times. The gene calls are TRBV12-3 or TRBV12-4 and TRBJ2-7, with D maybe TRBD1 (6 bases). There are 13 residues in the CDR3. V was pared by 5 bases and J by 3 bases, with 11 bases between. In DNA form, the CDR3 reads TGTGCCAGCAGTGGCCTACAGGGCTACGAGCAGTACTTC. Translation gives CASSGLQGYEQYF.

This clonotype has more than one count but fewer than ten. The chain recombines TRBV25-1 with TRBJ2-7, with D tentatively TRBD1 (5 bases). Trimming stripped 5 bases from V and 5 bases from J, with 16 bases between. Germline V gives CDR1 MGHDK, CDR2 SYGVNS. The CDR3 has 14 residues. CDR3 protein: CASSFGQGTHEQYF. In DNA form, the CDR3 reads TGTGCCAGCAGTTTTGGTCAGGGTACCCACGAGCAGTACTTC.

The chain has TRBV20-1 and TRBJ2-1; 7 bases agree with TRBD2. The CDR3 consists of 14 residues. Trimming took 1 base from V and 7 from J; bases not matched to a gene: 7. The germline V gene has CDR1 DFQATT and CDR2 SNEGSKA (reference sequence). The CDR3: CSARGLAAWNEQFF. In DNA, the CDR3 is TGCAGTGCTAGAGGTCTAGCGGCTTGGAATGAGCAGTTCTTC.

This clonotype was detected a few times. V is TRBV2 and J is TRBJ1-6; 7 nucleotides match TRBD1. Germline lookup yields CDR1 SNHLY and CDR2 FYNNEI. The CDR3 spans 15 residues. The V segment lost 6 bases and the J segment 7 bases; nucleotides outside the gene matches: 9. CDR3 sequence (DNA): TGTGCCAGCAGGATGGGTGGGACAGACAATTCACCCCTCCACTTT. It is translated as CASRMGGTDNSPLHF.

The chain has TRBV20-1 and TRBJ2-1; unclear D gene. CDR3 length: 14 amino acids. CDR1 and CDR2 (germline): DFQATT, SNEGSKA (reference sequence). V was cut by 6 bases and J by 7 bases, with 19 bases left in between. CDR3 in DNA: TGCAGTGCAGGGCCTCGGGCTGCGGCTAATGAGCAGTTCTTC. It translates to CSAGPRAAANEQFF.